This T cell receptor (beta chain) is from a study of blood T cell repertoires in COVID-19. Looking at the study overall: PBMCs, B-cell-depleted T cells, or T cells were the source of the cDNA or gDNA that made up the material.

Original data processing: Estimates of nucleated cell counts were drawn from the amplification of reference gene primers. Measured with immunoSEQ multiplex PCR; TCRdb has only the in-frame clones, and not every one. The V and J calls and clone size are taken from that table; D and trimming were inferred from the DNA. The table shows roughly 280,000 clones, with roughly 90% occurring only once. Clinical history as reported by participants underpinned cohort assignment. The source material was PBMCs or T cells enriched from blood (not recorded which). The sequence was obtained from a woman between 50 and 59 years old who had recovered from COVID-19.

The CDR3 reads CASSFNFGTGAGELFF. The CDR3 nucleotides read TGTGCCAGCAGTTTTAATTTTGGGACAGGGGCCGGGGAGCTGTTTTTT. The rearrangement uses TRBV28 and TRBJ2-2; 10 nucleotides align to TRBD1. Germline values: CDR1 MDHEN, CDR2 SYDVKM. Trimming cost V 3 bases and J 6 bases; bases outside gene matches: 7. This CDR3 contains 16 residues.